Sequencing of this T cell receptor beta chain was carried out in a study of OX40 agonist ivuxolimab in advanced cancers. The overall study: While on treatment, patients had intravenous ivuxolimab at 0.01 to 10 mg/kg every 2 weeks. People who had prior anti-PD-1, anti-PD-L1 or anti-CTLA-4 therapy could take part, and 40% had some. Broader study findings: Still undetermined is the antigen specificity of the expanded peripheral T cells.

Autoimmune disease history or systemic immunosuppression led to patients being barred. Concerning this clone: Its antigen remains unidentified.

Some clones are missing from TCRdb's copy, which holds only in-frame ones; the method was immunoSEQ multiplex PCR. The sample holds under 70,000 clones, 86% seen once. The V gene's germline CDR1 is SGHNT and CDR2 YYREEE (reference sequence). The V gene end was trimmed by 4 bases and the J gene end by 9 bases; junction bases not matched to a gene: 7. The CDR3 loop spans 15 amino acids. This material consisted of CD4+ or CD8+ T cells sorted from blood, taken in a trial of the OX40 agonist ivuxolimab. The gene calls are TRBV5-4 and TRBJ2-7, with 16 bases identical to TRBD2. This sequence was found in an adult with an advanced solid tumor such as melanoma, head and neck, liver or kidney cancer. The CDR3 here is CASSAGLAGGPGQYF. The CDR3 DNA reads TGTGCCAGCAGCGCGGGACTAGCGGGAGGGCCTGGGCAGTACTTC.